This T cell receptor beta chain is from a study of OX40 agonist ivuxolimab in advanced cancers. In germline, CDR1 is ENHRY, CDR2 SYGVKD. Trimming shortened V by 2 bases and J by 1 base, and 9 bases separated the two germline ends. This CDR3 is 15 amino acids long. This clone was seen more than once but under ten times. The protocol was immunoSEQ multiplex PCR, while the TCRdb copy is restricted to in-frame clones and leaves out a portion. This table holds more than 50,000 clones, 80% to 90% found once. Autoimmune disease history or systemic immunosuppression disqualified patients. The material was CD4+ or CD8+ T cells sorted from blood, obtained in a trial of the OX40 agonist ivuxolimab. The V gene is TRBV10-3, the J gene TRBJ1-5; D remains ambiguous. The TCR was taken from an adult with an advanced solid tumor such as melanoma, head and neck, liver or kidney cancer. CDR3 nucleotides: TGTGCCATCAGTGAGACGGCAACAAGCAATCAGCCCCAGCATTTT. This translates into CAISETATSNQPQHF.